The present T cell receptor (beta chain) was sequenced within a study of blood T cell repertoires in COVID-19. At the level of the study: The United States, Italy and Spain provided the acute and convalescent COVID-19 samples.

Under the authors' procedure: Reference gene primer amplification gave estimated nucleated cell counts. Here immunoSEQ multiplex PCR was the method, and the copy in TCRdb shows in-frame clones only, minus some. V, J and clone size derive from that table, while D and trimming were established from the DNA sequence. The sample lists about 270,000 clones; around nine tenths were seen once. Sequenced sample: peripheral blood. This TCR came from a man aged 35-49 years who had recovered from COVID-19.

For the CDR3, the DNA is TGTGCCAGCAGCCTGGGACAGGGGTCCAATGAGCAGTTCTTC. Amino acids: CASSLGQGSNEQFF. The V and J genes are TRBV7-9 and TRBJ2-1, with TRBD1 matching 10 bases. The ends lost 5 bases at V and 6 bases at J; junction bases unmatched: 4. The CDR3 sequence is 14 residues long. Germline V gene data show CDR1 as SEHNR and CDR2 as FQNEAQ (reference sequence). The full variable domain, in which reference TRBV7-9 and TRBJ2-1 provide the parts outside the CDR3, is DTGVSQNPRHKITKRGQNVTFRCDPISEHNRLYWYRQTLGQGPEFLTYFQNEAQLEKSRLLSDRFSAERPKGSFSTLEIQRTEQGDSAMYLCASSLGQGSNEQFFGPGTRLTVL.